This T cell receptor beta chain appears in the sequencing data of a study of tumor and adjacent non-tumor tissue in lung cancer. Study outcomes and limitations: Top 100 clones took a larger repertoire share in normal lung.

Germline CDR1 reads MNHNS; CDR2 reads SASEGT. The CDR3 is made up of 15 amino acids. Trimming pared 1 base from V and 5 bases from J, leaving 14 bases between. The template was RNA from unsorted bulk tissue. A modified ARM-PCR protocol with three rounds of nested PCR amplified TCRbeta. Using its own MiXCR run on the multiplex PCR reads, TCRdb lists one record per CDR3 protein. The repertoire holds some 200,000 distinct CDR3 sequences, around 70% seen once, with about 23% in the top ten. Worth noting for this clonotype: Its target is unknown.

The rearrangement uses TRBV6-1 and TRBJ1-2; D is perhaps TRBD1 (6 bases). The receptor was isolated from a man in his 60s with non-small cell lung cancer. Specimen: lung tumor tissue. CDR3 nucleotide sequence: TGTGCCAGCAGTGAAGGGCTGACAGGCTCTTATGGCTACACCTTC. Amino acids: CASSEGLTGSYGYTF.